Following are 19 T cell receptor beta chains from one sample sequenced in a study of blood T cell repertoires in COVID-19. Measured with immunoSEQ multiplex PCR; TCRdb has only the in-frame clones, and not every one. The table lists 150,000 to 200,000 clones, roughly 82% of them singletons. What was sequenced was PBMCs or T cells enriched from blood (not recorded which). The receptors come from a man aged 50-59 years who had recovered from COVID-19.

This clone was picked up a small number of times. CDR3: CASSLGDRGNSPLHF. DNA for the CDR3: TGTGCCAGCAGCTTAGGTGACAGGGGTAATTCACCCCTCCACTTT. This sequence joins TRBV7-9 and TRBJ1-6; TRBD1 aligns across 8 bases. Trimming cost V 1 base and J 6 bases; bases outside gene matches: 2. There are 15 residues in the CDR3. CDR1 and CDR2 from the germline V gene are SEHNR and FQNEAQ (reference sequence).

The chain recombines TRBV30 with TRBJ1-5; 9 positions match TRBD1. J lost 4 bases, V lost 0 bases, and 4 bases had no gene match. Germline V gene data show CDR1 as GTSNPN and CDR2 as SVGIG (reference sequence). The CDR3 runs to 15 residues. CDR3 loop: CAWSVTGGDNQPQHF. CDR3 in DNA: TGTGCCTGGAGTGTGACAGGGGGGGATAATCAGCCCCAGCATTTT.

The genes are TRBV3-1 (or the pseudogene TRBV3-2) and TRBJ2-1; perhaps TRBD2 as D (6 bases). V shed 4 bases and J shed 8 bases, with 12 bases lying between them. Germline CDR1 reads LGHDT; CDR2 reads YNNKEL (reference sequence). The CDR3 length is 13 residues. The CDR3 bases are TGTGCCAGCAGCCTTTGGGAGGCGGATGAGCAGTTCTTC. This sequence encodes CASSLWEADEQFF.

The chain couples TRBV18 to TRBJ2-1; 7 bases are a match to TRBD1. V lost 3 bases to trimming and J lost 4 bases; unmatched junction nucleotides: 6. From germline, CDR1 is KGHSH and CDR2 LQKENI. The CDR3 runs to 15 residues. CDR3 nucleotide sequence: TGTGCCAGCTCACCCAATTCAGGGGGATACAATGAGCAGTTCTTC. Amino acids: CASSPNSGGYNEQFF.

A few counts support this clone. V is TRBV2 and J is TRBJ2-5; 7 bases are shared with TRBD1. Unmatched junction bases numbered 9, after V lost 6 bases and J lost 5 bases. Germline V CDR1 and CDR2: SNHLY, FYNNEI. The CDR3 covers 14 residues. The CDR3 sequence: CASRRAGGGETQYF. CDR3 DNA sequence: TGTGCCAGCAGGAGAGCAGGGGGTGGTGAGACCCAGTACTTC. The whole variable domain, filled in from reference TRBV2 and TRBJ2-5, reads EPEVTQTPSHQVTQMGQEVILRCVPISNHLYFYWYRQILGQKVEFLVSFYNNEISEKSEIFDDQFSVERPDGSNFTLKIRSTKLEDSAMYFCASRRAGGGETQYFGPGTRLLVL.

The rearrangement uses TRBV4-2 and TRBJ1-3; D not certain. Germline V lookup: CDR1 LGHNA, CDR2 YNFKEQ. This CDR3 has 15 residues. The V end was cut by 0 bases, the J end by 0 bases, with 6 bases between. The CDR3 loop is CASSQEEDSGNTIYF. The CDR3 DNA is TGTGCCAGCAGCCAAGAGGAGGACTCTGGAAACACCATATATTTT.

This clone was detected only once. The chain recombines TRBV19 with TRBJ1-4; 11 nucleotides line up with TRBD1. V lost 3 bases to trimming and J lost 7 bases; unmatched junction nucleotides: 7. Germline V gene sequence: CDR1 LNHDA, CDR2 SQIVND (reference sequence). There are 16 residues in the CDR3. DNA of the CDR3: TGTGCCAGTAGTATGTCGACCGGGACAGGGGGTGAAAAACTGTTTTTT. Its protein product is CASSMSTGTGGEKLFF.

The rearrangement links TRBV4-1 to TRBJ2-3; 9 nucleotides align to TRBD2. This CDR3 has 17 residues. Trimming removed 1 base from V and 4 bases from J; junction bases left unmatched: 9. Looked up from germline, CDR1 is MGHRA and CDR2 is YSYEKL. The CDR3 nucleotides read TGCGCCAGCAGCCAAGGCGGCGGGGGGGCAGTTTCAGATACGCAGTATTTT. It codes for CASSQGGGGAVSDTQYF.

The chain employs TRBV27 and TRBJ1-4, with D uncertain. V gave up 4 bases and J gave up 2 bases, with 14 bases separating them. The germline gives CDR1 MNHEY, CDR2 SMNVEV (reference sequence). The CDR3 covers 16 residues. In DNA form, the CDR3 reads TGTGCCAGCAGTTCAGCACACAGTGGGACTAATGAAAAACTGTTTTTT. Translated, it gives CASSSAHSGTNEKLFF.

The chain has TRBV19 and TRBJ1-5; the D gene is possibly TRBD1 (5 bases). The CDR3 is 17 residues long. Germline V CDR1 and CDR2: LNHDA, SQIVND (reference sequence). Between the trimmed V and J ends, which lost 3 bases and 0 bases, there was a span of 15 bases. The CDR3 spells CASSMGQVLLSNQPQHF. DNA of the CDR3: TGTGCCAGTAGTATGGGGCAGGTCCTCCTTAGCAATCAGCCCCAGCATTTT. The full variable domain, in which reference TRBV19 and TRBJ1-5 provide the parts outside the CDR3, is DGGITQSPKYLFRKEGQNVTLSCEQNLNHDAMYWYRQDPGQGLRLIYYSQIVNDFQKGDIAEGYSVSREKKESFPLTVTSAQKNPTAFYLCASSMGQVLLSNQPQHFGDGTRLSIL.

The chain has TRBV6-5 and TRBJ1-1, with 8 bases lining up with TRBD1. Per germline, CDR1 MNHEY and CDR2 SVGAGI. CDR3 length: 14 residues. The V and J ends lost 6 bases and 8 bases, in that order; junction bases with no gene match: 11. The CDR3 nucleotides read TGTGCCAGCAGCCGCACGACAGGGGACAGGGAAGCTTTCTTT. Translating gives CASSRTTGDREAFF.

A few counts support this clone. The chain combines TRBV27 with TRBJ2-7, with D unclear. Germline CDR1 and CDR2: MNHEY and SMNVEV (reference sequence). The CDR3 is 11 residues long. V lost 4 bases, J lost 3 bases, and 4 bases lay in between. The CDR3 spells CASSSGYEQYF. CDR3 coding DNA: TGTGCCAGCAGTTCCGGCTACGAGCAGTACTTC.

The chain carries TRBV19 and TRBJ1-3; D may be TRBD1 (6 bases). This CDR3 region has 16 residues. Trimming left V 3 bases short and J 0 bases short, with 12 bases between. The germline CDR1 and CDR2 sequences are LNHDA and SQIVND (reference sequence). The chain's CDR3 is CASSIRQEASGNTIYF. For the CDR3, the DNA is TGTGCCAGTAGTATCCGACAGGAGGCCTCTGGAAACACCATATATTTT.

The V and J genes are TRBV5-1 and TRBJ1-4, with unresolved D. Germline V gene lookup returns CDR1 SGHRS and CDR2 YFSETQ. The CDR3 has 15 amino acids. The V and J ends lost 4 bases and 0 bases respectively, with 10 bases between them. CDR3 DNA sequence: TGCGCCAGCAGCCAAATGTCGGCAACTAATGAAAAACTGTTTTTT. Translating it yields CASSQMSATNEKLFF.

This clone was detected only once. The J gene is TRBJ1-1, the V gene TRBV6-2 or TRBV6-3; D possibly corresponds to TRBD1 (5 bases). CDR1 and CDR2 from the germline V gene are MNHEY and SVGEGT. The CDR3 contains 14 residues. Deletions cut 2 bases from V and 6 bases from J, with 13 bases between. This CDR3 reads CASSYQGGRAEAFF. The CDR3 DNA is TGTGCCAGCAGTTACCAGGGTGGCCGCGCTGAAGCTTTCTTT.

The chain employs TRBV29-1 and TRBJ2-5; D unclear. The CDR3 contains 15 residues. Germline lookup yields CDR1 SQVTM and CDR2 ANQGSEA. With 0 bases removed from V and 5 bases from J, the gap between germline ends came to 16 bases. This CDR3 reads CSVEDGTLVRETQYF. The DNA for the CDR3 is TGCAGCGTTGAAGACGGTACGCTAGTTCGTGAGACCCAGTACTTC.

The chain employs TRBV16 and TRBJ1-2; tentatively, D is TRBD1 (6 bases). The CDR3 sequence is 14 residues long. Trimming took off 6 bases at V and 6 bases at J, with 17 bases between the two ends. Germline CDR1 reads KGHSY; CDR2 reads FQNENV. CDR3 protein: CASSQTDPGDGYTF. The CDR3 DNA follows: TGTGCCAGCAGTCAGACTGATCCAGGGGATGGCTACACCTTC.

This clone has a handful of counts. The chain links TRBV5-1 to TRBJ2-5; TRBD2 agrees at 7 bases. The CDR3 extends over 15 amino acids. V shed 0 bases, J shed 1 base, and the junction held 3 bases outside the gene matches. Germline CDR1 SGHRS, CDR2 YFSETQ. The CDR3 coding sequence is TGCGCCAGCAGCTTGGGGGGCGGGGGCCAAGAGACCCAGTACTTC. It specifies CASSLGGGGQETQYF.

This clone was counted a single time. V gene TRBV18 combines with J gene TRBJ2-7; maybe TRBD1 (7 bases). V was cut by 3 bases and J by 5 bases, with 17 bases left in between. Germline-derived CDR1 and CDR2 are KGHSH and LQKENI. The CDR3 is 15 amino acids. The CDR3 reads CASSPQGGQGDEQYF. As DNA, the CDR3 is TGTGCCAGCTCACCTCAGGGGGGACAAGGGGACGAGCAGTACTTC.